The subject of this entry is one T cell receptor beta chain. Which antigen it targets is not known. No base quality information exists; no much larger clone differs at one position. Receptor amplification or capture employed 5' RACE. Sequencing instrument: Illumina HiSeq 2000. Template switching added a universal primer binding site, and the final cDNA carried a unique molecular identifier that allowed TCR cDNA molecules to be counted accurately. Specific primers in the conserved constant-segment region were used to synthesize first-strand cDNA for the TCR alpha and beta chains. To control for contamination, every cDNA library was double barcoded, receiving both a SMART-Mk sample barcode and Illumina barcodes. Two successive PCR steps introduced TruSeq adapter sequences along with Illumina sample barcodes. The TCR alpha and beta cDNA libraries were sequenced on the Illumina HiSeq platform using custom primers. As for the original processing: Unique molecular identifiers were extracted from raw reads with MiGEC, and CDR3 positions were determined with MiXCR. For each individual, recombination models were inferred using an EM algorithm with the repgenHMM and IGoR tools. The analysis of shared clonotypes was done with the tcR package in R, with sharing normalized by the product of cloneset sizes. To study raw recombination without the effects of thymic and clonal selection, out-of-frame nonproductive sequences were analyzed. TCRdb handled the public reads itself, with Q25 trimming in fastp and clone calling in MiXCR, and kept productive beta chains. Each CDR3 protein gets just one entry, which takes the most common genes and DNA from the rows behind it. The authors' filters were not applied to this entry. In all, the sample holds approximately 700,000 distinct CDR3 sequences, and roughly 6% of those were seen once. The biggest ten clones account for approximately 2% of the sample.

The entry originates in a study of identical twins listed by TCRdb under 2016. About the investigation overall: The study deep-sequenced TCR alpha and beta repertoires from monozygotic twins, unrelated adults of various ages and cord blood to test whether fetal clonotypes persist. To rule out contamination, replicate twin experiments were performed at different times with different library preparation protocols.

Every donor in the study was a healthy Caucasian. The study also sequenced three unrelated non-twin adults: a male aged 18 to 29, a male aged 50 to 59 and a female aged 50 to 59. Miltenyi CD45RO+ enrichment and human naive T-cell isolation kits were used to isolate memory (CD45RO+) and naive T cells from PBMC. From its cysteine to its phenylalanine, the CDR3 spans 15 amino acids. The only DNA kept is the CDR3, 45 bases in frame from the first base. The trim is 4 bases for V and 0 bases for J, with a gap of 14 bases between the germline ends. In the germline V gene, CDR1 corresponds to SGDLS and CDR2 to YYNGEE. What the research found in general, with its limitations: A weaker excess of twin sharing was found in beta out-of-frame sequences because the signal-to-noise ratio was lowered by fewer shared sequences. Compared with coincidental sharing between unrelated individuals, an excess of low generation-probability sequences was observed among out-of-frame TCR alpha sequences shared between twins. Abundant cord blood beta clonotypes carried fewer insertions; young adult naive repertoires showed a weaker similar trend, while memory repertoires showed none. In monozygotic twins, out-of-frame TCR alpha sharing was systematically underestimated by recombination models, although the models agreed with sharing between unrelated individuals. Zero-insertion analyses could be partly confounded by invariant T cells such as MAIT and iNKT, although diverse VJ usage argued against such confounding for most clonotypes. Conclusions relied on cross-sectional statistical analysis, since the same donors could not be followed over many years.

The clonotype comes from a man between 18 and 35 years old in good health. The rearranged segments are TRBV9 and TRBJ2-7; a weak D assignment points to TRBD2 (6 bases agree). The sample taken for sequencing was naive T cells sorted from blood. The intended sense of this specimen's cell subset or site label: cells isolated with a human naive T-cell isolation kit. This receptor has the CDR3 CASSFGDGSSYEQYF. The nucleotide sequence is given as TGTGCCAGCAGCTTCGGGGACGGGAGCTCCTACGAGCAGTACTTC.